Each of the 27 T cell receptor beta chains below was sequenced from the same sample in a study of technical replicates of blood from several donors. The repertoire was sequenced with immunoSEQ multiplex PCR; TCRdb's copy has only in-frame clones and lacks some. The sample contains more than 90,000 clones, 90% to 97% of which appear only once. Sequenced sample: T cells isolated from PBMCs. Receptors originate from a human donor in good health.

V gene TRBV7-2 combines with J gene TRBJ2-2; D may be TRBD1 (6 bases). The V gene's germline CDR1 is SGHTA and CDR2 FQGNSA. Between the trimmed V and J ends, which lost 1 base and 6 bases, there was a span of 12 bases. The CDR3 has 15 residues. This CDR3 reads CASSLVFSGAGELFF. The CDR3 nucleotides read TGTGCCAGCAGCTTAGTCTTTTCAGGGGCCGGGGAGCTGTTTTTT.

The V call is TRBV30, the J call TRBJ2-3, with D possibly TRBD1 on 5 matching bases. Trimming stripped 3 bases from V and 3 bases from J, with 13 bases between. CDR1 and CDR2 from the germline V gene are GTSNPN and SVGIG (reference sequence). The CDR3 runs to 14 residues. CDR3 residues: CAWSEVQGTDTQYF. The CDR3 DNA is TGTGCCTGGAGCGAAGTTCAGGGTACAGATACGCAGTATTTT.

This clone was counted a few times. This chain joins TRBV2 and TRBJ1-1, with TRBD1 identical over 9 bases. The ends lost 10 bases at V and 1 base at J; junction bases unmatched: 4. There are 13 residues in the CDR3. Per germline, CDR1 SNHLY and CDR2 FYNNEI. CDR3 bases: TGTGCCACCCGGGACAGGGAGAACACTGAAGCTTTCTTT. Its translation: CATRDRENTEAFF.

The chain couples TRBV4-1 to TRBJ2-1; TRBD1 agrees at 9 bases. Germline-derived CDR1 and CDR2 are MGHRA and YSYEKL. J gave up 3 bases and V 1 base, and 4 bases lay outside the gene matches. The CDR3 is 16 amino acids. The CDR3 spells CASSQGDREYYNEQFF. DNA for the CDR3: TGCGCCAGCAGCCAAGGGGACAGGGAGTACTACAATGAGCAGTTCTTC.

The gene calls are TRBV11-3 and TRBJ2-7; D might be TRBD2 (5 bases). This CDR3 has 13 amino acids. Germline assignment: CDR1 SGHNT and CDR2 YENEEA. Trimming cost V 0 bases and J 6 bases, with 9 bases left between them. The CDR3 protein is CASSLDQAGEQYF. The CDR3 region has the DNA TGTGCCAGCAGCTTAGACCAGGCGGGCGAGCAGTACTTC.

CDR3 DNA sequence: TGTGCCAGCAGCTGGGACAGGGCTAACTATGGCTACACCTTC. This sequence encodes CASSWDRANYGYTF. The rearrangement uses TRBV5-5 and TRBJ1-2; 9 bases fit TRBD1. The CDR3 has 14 amino acids. The V gene's germline CDR1 is SGHKS and CDR2 YYEKEE (reference sequence). The V segment lost 3 bases and the J segment 0 bases; nucleotides outside the gene matches: 0.

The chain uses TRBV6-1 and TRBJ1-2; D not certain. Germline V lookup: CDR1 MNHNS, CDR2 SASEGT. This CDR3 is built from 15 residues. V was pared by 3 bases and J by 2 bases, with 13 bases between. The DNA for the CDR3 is TGTGCCAGCAGTGACGCTGGACGGGAAAACTATGGCTACACCTTC. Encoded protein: CASSDAGRENYGYTF.

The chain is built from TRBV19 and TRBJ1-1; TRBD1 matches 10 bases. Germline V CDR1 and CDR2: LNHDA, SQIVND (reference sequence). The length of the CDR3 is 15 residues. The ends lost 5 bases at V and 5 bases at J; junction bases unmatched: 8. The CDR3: CASSLRDRGRTEAFF. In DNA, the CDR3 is TGTGCCAGTAGTTTGAGGGACAGGGGACGTACTGAAGCTTTCTTT.

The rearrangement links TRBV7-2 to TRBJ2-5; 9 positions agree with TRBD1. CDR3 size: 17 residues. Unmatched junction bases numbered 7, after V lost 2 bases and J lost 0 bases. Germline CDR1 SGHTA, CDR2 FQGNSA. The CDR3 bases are TGTGCCAGCAGCTTACCCCGGGACAGGGCATACCAAGAGACCCAGTACTTC. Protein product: CASSLPRDRAYQETQYF.

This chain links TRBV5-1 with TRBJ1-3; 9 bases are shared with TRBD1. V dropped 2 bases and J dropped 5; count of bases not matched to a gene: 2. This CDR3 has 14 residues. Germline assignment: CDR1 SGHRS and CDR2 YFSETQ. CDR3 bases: TGCGCCAGCAGCTTCGACAGGGGGAGAAACACCATATATTTT. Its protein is CASSFDRGRNTIYF. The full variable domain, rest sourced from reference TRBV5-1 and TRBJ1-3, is KAGVTQTPRYLIKTRGQQVTLSCSPISGHRSVSWYQQTPGQGLQFLFEYFSETQRNKGNFPGRFSGRQFSNSRSEMNVSTLELGDSALYLCASSFDRGRNTIYFGEGSWLTVV.

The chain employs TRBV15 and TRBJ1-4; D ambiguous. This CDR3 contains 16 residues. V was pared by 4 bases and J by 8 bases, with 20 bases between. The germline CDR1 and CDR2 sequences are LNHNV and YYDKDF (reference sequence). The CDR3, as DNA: TGTGCCACCAGCAACGACGTCCTCGGGGTGGGAGAAAAACTGTTTTTT. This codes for CATSNDVLGVGEKLFF.

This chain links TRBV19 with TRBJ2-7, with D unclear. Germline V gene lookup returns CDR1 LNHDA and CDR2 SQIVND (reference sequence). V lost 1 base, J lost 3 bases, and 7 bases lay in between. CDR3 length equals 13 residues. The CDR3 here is CASSIGHLYEQYF. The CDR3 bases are TGTGCCAGTAGTATAGGACACCTCTACGAGCAGTACTTC.

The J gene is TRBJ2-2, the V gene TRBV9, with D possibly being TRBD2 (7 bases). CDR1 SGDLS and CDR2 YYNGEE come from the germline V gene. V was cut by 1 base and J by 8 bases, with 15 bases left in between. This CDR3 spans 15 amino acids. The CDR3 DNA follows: TGTGCCAGCAGCGTAAGGGGGGGCCTTCCGGGGGAGCTGTTTTTT. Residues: CASSVRGGLPGELFF.

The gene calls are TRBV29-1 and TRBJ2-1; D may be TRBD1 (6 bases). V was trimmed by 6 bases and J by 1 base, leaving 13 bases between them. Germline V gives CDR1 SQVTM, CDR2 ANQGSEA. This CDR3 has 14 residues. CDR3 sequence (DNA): TGCAGCGTGGCCCCCAGGGGATCCTACAATGAGCAGTTCTTC. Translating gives CSVAPRGSYNEQFF.

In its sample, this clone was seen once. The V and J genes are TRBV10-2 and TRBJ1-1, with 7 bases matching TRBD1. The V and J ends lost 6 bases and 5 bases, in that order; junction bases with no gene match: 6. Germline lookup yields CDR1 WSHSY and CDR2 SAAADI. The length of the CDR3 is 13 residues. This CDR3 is CASSHGTETEAFF. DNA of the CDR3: TGCGCCAGCAGCCACGGGACAGAGACTGAAGCTTTCTTT.

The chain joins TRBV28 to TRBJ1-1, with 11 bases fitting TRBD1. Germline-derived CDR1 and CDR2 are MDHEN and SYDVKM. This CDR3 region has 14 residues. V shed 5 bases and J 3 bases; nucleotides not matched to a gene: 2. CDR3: CASSPDRGHTEAFF. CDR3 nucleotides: TGTGCCAGCAGTCCGGACAGGGGGCACACTGAAGCTTTCTTT.

The CDR3 DNA follows: TGTGCCAGCAGTAATACCGGGACAGGACACTATCAGCCCCAGCATTTT. Protein: CASSNTGTGHYQPQHF. This chain connects TRBV2 to TRBJ1-5; 8 nucleotides agree with TRBD1. This CDR3 spans 16 amino acids. Germline CDR1 SNHLY, CDR2 FYNNEI. Trimming removed 5 bases from V and 5 bases from J; junction bases left unmatched: 11.

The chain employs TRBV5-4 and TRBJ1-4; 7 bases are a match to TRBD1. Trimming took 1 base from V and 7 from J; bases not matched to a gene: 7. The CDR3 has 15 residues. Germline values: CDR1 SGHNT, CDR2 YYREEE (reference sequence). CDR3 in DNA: TGTGCCAGCAGCTTGAAACAGGGGCAGCGTGAAAAACTGTTTTTT. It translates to CASSLKQGQREKLFF.

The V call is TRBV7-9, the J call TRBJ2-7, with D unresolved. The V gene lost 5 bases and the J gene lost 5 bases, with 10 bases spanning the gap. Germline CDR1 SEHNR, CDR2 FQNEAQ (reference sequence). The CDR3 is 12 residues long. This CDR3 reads CASSQTKDEQYF. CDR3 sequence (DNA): TGTGCCAGCAGCCAAACAAAAGACGAGCAGTACTTC.

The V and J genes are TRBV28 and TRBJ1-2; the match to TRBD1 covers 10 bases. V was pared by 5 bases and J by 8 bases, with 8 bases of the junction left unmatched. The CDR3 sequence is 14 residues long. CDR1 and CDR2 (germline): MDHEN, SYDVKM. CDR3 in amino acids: CASSIGGQGEGYTF. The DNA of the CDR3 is TGTGCCAGCAGTATCGGAGGACAGGGGGAAGGCTACACCTTC.

The CDR3 region has the DNA TGCGCCAGCAGCTGGTCTATAGCGAGATCGAACACCGGGGAGCTGTTTTTT. Its protein is CASSWSIARSNTGELFF. This rearrangement joins TRBV5-1 to TRBJ2-2; tentative D call: TRBD2 (5 bases). The germline V and J ends were trimmed by 3 bases and 0 bases, with 15 bases remaining between them. From germline, CDR1 is SGHRS and CDR2 YFSETQ. CDR3 length equals 17 residues.

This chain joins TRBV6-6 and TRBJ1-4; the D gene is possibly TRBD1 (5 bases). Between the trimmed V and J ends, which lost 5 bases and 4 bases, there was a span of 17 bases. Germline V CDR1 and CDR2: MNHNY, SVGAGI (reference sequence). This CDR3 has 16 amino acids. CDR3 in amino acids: CASSPRYPGHNEKLFF. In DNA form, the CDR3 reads TGTGCCAGCAGTCCGCGGTACCCCGGACATAATGAAAAACTGTTTTTT.

For the CDR3, the DNA is TGCAGCGTTGAACAGGGTATTGGCACTGAAGCTTTCTTT. It translates to CSVEQGIGTEAFF. The chain carries TRBV29-1 and TRBJ1-1; tentative D call: TRBD1 (5 bases). CDR1 is SQVTM, CDR2 ANQGSEA, per germline. Trimming stripped 2 bases from V and 4 bases from J, with 11 bases between. This CDR3 spans 13 amino acids.

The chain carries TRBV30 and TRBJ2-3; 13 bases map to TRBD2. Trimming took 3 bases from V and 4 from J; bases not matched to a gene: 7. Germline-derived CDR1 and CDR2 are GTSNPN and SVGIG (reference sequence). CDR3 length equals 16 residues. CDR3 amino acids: CAWSAGLAGEPDTQYF. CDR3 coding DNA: TGTGCCTGGAGCGCAGGACTAGCGGGGGAACCAGATACGCAGTATTTT.

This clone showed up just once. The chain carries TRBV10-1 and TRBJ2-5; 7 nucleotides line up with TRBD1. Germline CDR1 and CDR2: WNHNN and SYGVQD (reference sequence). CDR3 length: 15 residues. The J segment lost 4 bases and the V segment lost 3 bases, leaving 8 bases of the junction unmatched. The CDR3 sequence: CASSDGRGLPETQYF. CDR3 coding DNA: TGCGCCAGCAGTGACGGTAGGGGGCTACCAGAGACCCAGTACTTC.

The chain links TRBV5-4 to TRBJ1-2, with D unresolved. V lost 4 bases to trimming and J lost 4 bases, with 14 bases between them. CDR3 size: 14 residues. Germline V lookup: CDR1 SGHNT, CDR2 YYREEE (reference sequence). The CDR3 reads CASSTGTALYGYTF. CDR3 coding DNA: TGTGCCAGCAGCACCGGTACAGCCCTCTATGGCTACACCTTC.

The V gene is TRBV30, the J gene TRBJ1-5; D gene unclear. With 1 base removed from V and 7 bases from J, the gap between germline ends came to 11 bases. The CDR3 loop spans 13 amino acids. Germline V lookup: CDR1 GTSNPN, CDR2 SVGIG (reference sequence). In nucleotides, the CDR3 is TGTGCCTGGAGTGGCTGGGGAGGACAGCCCCAGCATTTT. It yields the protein CAWSGWGGQPQHF.